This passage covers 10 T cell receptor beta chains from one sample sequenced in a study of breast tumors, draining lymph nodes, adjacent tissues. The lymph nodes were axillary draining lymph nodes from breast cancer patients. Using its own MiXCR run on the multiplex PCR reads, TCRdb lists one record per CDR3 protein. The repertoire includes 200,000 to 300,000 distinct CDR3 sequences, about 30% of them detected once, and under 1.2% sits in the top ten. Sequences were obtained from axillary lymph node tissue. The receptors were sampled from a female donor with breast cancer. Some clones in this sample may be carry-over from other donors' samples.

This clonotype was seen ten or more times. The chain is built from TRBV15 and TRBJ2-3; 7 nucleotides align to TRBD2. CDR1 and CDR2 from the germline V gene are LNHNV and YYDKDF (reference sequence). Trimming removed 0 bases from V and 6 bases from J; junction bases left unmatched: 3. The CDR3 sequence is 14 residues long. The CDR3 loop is CATSRDRGVDTQYF. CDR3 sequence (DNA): TGTGCCACCAGCAGAGATCGGGGGGTGGATACGCAGTATTTT. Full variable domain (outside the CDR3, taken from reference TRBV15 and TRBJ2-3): DAMVIQNPRYQVTQFGKPVTLSCSQTLNHNVMYWYQQKSSQAPKLLFHYYDKDFNNEADTPDNFQSRRPNTSFCFLDIRSPGLGDTAMYLCATSRDRGVDTQYFGPGTRLTVL.

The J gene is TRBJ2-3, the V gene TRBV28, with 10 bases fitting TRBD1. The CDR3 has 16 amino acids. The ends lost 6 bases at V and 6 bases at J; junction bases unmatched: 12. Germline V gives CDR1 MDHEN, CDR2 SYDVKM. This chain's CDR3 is CASRPTRSGQGDTQYF. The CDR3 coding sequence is TGTGCCAGCAGGCCCACCCGCTCGGGACAGGGGGATACGCAGTATTTT.

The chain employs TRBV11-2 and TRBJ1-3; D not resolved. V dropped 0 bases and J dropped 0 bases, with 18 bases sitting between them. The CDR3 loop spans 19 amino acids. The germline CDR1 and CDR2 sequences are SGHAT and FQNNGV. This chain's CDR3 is CASSLELAGGSYSGNTIYF. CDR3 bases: TGTGCCAGCAGCTTAGAACTAGCGGGAGGATCCTACTCTGGAAACACCATATATTTT.

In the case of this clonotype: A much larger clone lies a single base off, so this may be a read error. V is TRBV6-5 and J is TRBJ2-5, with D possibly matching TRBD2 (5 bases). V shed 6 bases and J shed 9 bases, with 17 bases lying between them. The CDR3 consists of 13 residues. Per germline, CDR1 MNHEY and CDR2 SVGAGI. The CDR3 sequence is CASSPNQVGAQYF. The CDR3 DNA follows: TGTGCCAGCAGCCCGAACCAGGTCGGGGCCCAGTACTTC.

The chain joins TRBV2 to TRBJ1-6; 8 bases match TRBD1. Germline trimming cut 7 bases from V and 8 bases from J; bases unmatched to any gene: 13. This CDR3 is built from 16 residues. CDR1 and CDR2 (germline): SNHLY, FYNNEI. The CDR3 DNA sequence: TGTGCCAGCAAGGTTTTAGCGGGACAGGTCTATTCACCCCTCCACTTT. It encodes CASKVLAGQVYSPLHF.

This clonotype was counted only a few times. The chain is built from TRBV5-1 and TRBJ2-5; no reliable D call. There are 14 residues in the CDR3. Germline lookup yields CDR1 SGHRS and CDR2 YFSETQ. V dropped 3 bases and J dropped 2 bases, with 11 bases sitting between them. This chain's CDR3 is CASSSSGRQETQYF. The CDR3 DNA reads TGCGCCAGCAGCTCAAGTGGGCGGCAAGAGACCCAGTACTTC. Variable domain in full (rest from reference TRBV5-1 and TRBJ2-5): KAGVTQTPRYLIKTRGQQVTLSCSPISGHRSVSWYQQTPGQGLQFLFEYFSETQRNKGNFPGRFSGRQFSNSRSEMNVSTLELGDSALYLCASSSSGRQETQYFGPGTRLLVL.

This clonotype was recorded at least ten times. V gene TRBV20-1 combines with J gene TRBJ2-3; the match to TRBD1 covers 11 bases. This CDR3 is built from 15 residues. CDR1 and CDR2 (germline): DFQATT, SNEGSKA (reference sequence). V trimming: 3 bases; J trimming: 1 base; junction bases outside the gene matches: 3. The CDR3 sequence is CSASGQGAGTDTQYF. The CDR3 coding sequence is TGCAGTGCTAGTGGACAGGGGGCTGGCACAGATACGCAGTATTTT.

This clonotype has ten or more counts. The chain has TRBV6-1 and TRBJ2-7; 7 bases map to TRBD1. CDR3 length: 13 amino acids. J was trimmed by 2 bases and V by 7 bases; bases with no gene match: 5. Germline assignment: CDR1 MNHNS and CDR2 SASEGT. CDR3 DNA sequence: TGTGCCAGCAACGCCGGGACAGCCTACGAGCAGTACTTC. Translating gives CASNAGTAYEQYF.

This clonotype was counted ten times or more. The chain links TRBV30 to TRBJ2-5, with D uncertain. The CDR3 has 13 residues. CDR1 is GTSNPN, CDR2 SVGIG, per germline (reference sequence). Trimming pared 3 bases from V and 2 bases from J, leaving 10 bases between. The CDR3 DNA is TGTGCCTGGAGAGGATCCCAGCAAGAGACCCAGTACTTC. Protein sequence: CAWRGSQQETQYF.

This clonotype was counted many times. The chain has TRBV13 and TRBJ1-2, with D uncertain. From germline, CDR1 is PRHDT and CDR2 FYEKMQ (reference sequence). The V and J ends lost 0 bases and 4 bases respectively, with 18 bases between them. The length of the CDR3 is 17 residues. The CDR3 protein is CASSLGTPSMGSYGYTF. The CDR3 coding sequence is TGTGCCAGCAGCTTAGGGACACCCTCTATGGGAAGCTATGGCTACACCTTC.